Following are 13 T cell receptor beta chains from one sample sequenced in a study of graft-versus-host responses after intestinal transplantation. The assay was immunoSEQ multiplex PCR, and TCRdb's table has in-frame clones only and misses some. The sample yields tens of thousands of clones, under 95% seen once. The sequences come from PBMCs, collected roughly 120 days after intestinal transplantation. The receptors were gathered from a human patient who received an intestinal transplant, so some T cells may come from the graft donor.

The V and J genes are TRBV27 and TRBJ2-7; a possible D gene is TRBD1 (7 bases). V dropped 4 bases and J dropped 3 bases, with 16 bases sitting between them. The germline CDR1 and CDR2 sequences are MNHEY and SMNVEV (reference sequence). The CDR3 has 15 residues. DNA of the CDR3: TGTGCCAGCAGTTCGACAGGGTGGGGGGTCTACGAGCAGTACTTC. It yields the protein CASSSTGWGVYEQYF.

There are a few counts of this clone. The J gene is TRBJ1-3, the V gene TRBV19; maybe TRBD1 (6 bases). Germline lookup yields CDR1 LNHDA and CDR2 SQIVND (reference sequence). V shed 7 bases and J shed 0 bases, with 13 bases lying between them. The CDR3 has 15 residues. In nucleotides, the CDR3 is TGTGCCAGTACCCCGACAGGCAACTCTGGAAACACCATATATTTT. Its translation is CASTPTGNSGNTIYF.

The table lists this clone with a few counts. The chain links TRBV10-1 to TRBJ1-3; a weak D match, TRBD1 (5 bases). V was shortened by 2 bases and J by 0 bases, with 8 bases between the two germline ends. This CDR3 region has 15 residues. Germline V gene sequence: CDR1 WNHNN, CDR2 SYGVQD (reference sequence). CDR3 residues: CASSEDSFSGNTIYF. In DNA, the CDR3 is TGCGCCAGCAGTGAGGACAGTTTCTCTGGAAACACCATATATTTT.

This clone has only one observation. The V gene is TRBV6-1, the J gene TRBJ2-1; D may be TRBD2 (6 bases). Germline V gene lookup returns CDR1 MNHNS and CDR2 SASEGT. Trimming removed 2 bases at V and 4 bases at J, with 18 bases between. CDR3 length: 17 residues. The CDR3 bases are TGTGCCAGCAGTGAAATCCTCGGGGGACGAGGATACAATGAGCAGTTCTTC. Its translation: CASSEILGGRGYNEQFF.

CDR3 region: CASSSTGKEAFF. CDR3 DNA sequence: TGTGCCAGCAGCTCGACAGGAAAAGAAGCTTTCTTT. The rearrangement links TRBV7-6 to TRBJ1-1, with D tentatively TRBD1 (6 bases). Germline V gene sequence: CDR1 SGHVS, CDR2 FNYEAQ. The CDR3 consists of 12 residues. V gave up 4 bases and J gave up 8 bases, with 11 bases separating them.

The V gene is TRBV29-1, the J gene TRBJ2-7; D assignment may be TRBD1 or TRBD2 (5 bases each). Trimming left V 7 bases short and J 3 bases short, with 10 bases between. Germline V gene lookup returns CDR1 SQVTM and CDR2 ANQGSEA. This CDR3 has 11 residues. The DNA of the CDR3 is TGCAGCGGGGGGAATAACTACGAGCAGTACTTC. This sequence encodes CSGGNNYEQYF.

This clone showed up just once. CDR3 sequence (DNA): TGCGCCAGCAGCCCACTACAGGGAGGGGCTGAAGCTTTCTTT. It codes for CASSPLQGGAEAFF. The chain employs TRBV5-1 and TRBJ1-1; a weak D match, TRBD1 (6 bases). Looked up from germline, CDR1 is SGHRS and CDR2 is YFSETQ. There are 14 residues in the CDR3. With 4 bases removed from V and 6 bases from J, the gap between germline ends came to 16 bases. The full variable domain, its missing parts supplied by reference TRBV5-1 and TRBJ1-1, is KAGVTQTPRYLIKTRGQQVTLSCSPISGHRSVSWYQQTPGQGLQFLFEYFSETQRNKGNFPGRFSGRQFSNSRSEMNVSTLELGDSALYLCASSPLQGGAEAFFGQGTRLTVV.

The chain has TRBV28 and TRBJ2-7; D gene unclear. The ends were cut back, 4 bases at V and 1 base at J, with 2 bases in the middle. In germline, CDR1 is MDHEN, CDR2 SYDVKM. The CDR3 totals 11 residues. In DNA form, the CDR3 reads TGTGCCAGCAGTTATTCCTACGAGCAGTACTTC. As protein: CASSYSYEQYF.

The V call is TRBV18, the J call TRBJ1-1, with D unresolved. V gave up 3 bases and J gave up 5 bases, with 13 bases separating them. Germline CDR1 and CDR2: KGHSH and LQKENI. The CDR3 spans 14 residues. The CDR3 bases are TGTGCCAGCTCACCGAGAGGAGTGTGGACTGAAGCTTTCTTT. Its translation is CASSPRGVWTEAFF.

The chain is built from TRBV5-4 and TRBJ2-7, with unresolved D. The CDR3 runs 13 residues. Trimming removed 4 bases at V and 4 bases at J, with 12 bases between. The germline V gene has CDR1 SGHNT and CDR2 YYREEE (reference sequence). DNA for the CDR3: TGTGCCAGCAGCCTGGACCCGTCTTACGAGCAGTACTTC. Its protein is CASSLDPSYEQYF.

The table lists this clone with a count of one. The chain has TRBV2 and TRBJ1-4; D might be TRBD1 (6 bases). The germline gives CDR1 SNHLY, CDR2 FYNNEI. V lost 3 bases and J 4 bases, leaving 12 bases between the germline ends. This CDR3 spans 15 amino acids. The DNA of the CDR3 is TGTGCCAGCAGTGAGGAGGGGGTTTATAATGAAAAACTGTTTTTT. It translates to CASSEEGVYNEKLFF.

CDR3 bases: TGTGCCAGCACCCGGCAGGGTGGATCCTACGAGCAGTACTTC. Translation: CASTRQGGSYEQYF. The rearrangement joins TRBV6-1 to TRBJ2-7, with TRBD1 as a possible D gene (5 bases). This CDR3 has 14 amino acids. CDR1 is MNHNS, CDR2 SASEGT, per germline. The V end was cut by 7 bases, the J end by 1 base, with 14 bases between.

The gene calls are TRBV5-1 and TRBJ1-2, with unresolved D. Trimming shortened V by 4 bases and J by 7 bases, and 17 bases separated the two germline ends. The CDR3 spans 14 residues. Germline CDR1 and CDR2: SGHRS and YFSETQ. The DNA of the CDR3 is TGCGCCAGCAGCCCGGACCCGAGGGTGCGTGGCTACACCTTC. It codes for CASSPDPRVRGYTF.